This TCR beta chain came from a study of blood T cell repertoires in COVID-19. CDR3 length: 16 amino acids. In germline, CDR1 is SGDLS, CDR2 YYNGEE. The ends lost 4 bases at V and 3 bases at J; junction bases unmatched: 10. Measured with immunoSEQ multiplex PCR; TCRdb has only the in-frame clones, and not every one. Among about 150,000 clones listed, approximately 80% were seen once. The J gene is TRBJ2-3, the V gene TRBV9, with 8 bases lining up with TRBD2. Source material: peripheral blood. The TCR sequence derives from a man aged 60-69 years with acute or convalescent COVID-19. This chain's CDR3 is CASSFPPGGNTDTQYF. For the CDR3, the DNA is TGTGCCAGCAGCTTCCCACCGGGGGGGAATACAGATACGCAGTATTTT. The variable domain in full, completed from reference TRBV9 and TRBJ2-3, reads DSGVTQTPKHLITATGQRVTLRCSPRSGDLSVYWYQQSLDQGLQFLIQYYNGEERAKGNILERFSAQQFPDLHSELNLSSLELGDSALYFCASSFPPGGNTDTQYFGPGTRLTVL.